The following is a T cell receptor (beta chain) sequence with its context. The data originate from a study of T cells in Graves' hyperthyroidism and ophthalmopathy. Study-level information: The blood sample was taken at first diagnosis, before treatment began.

RNA transcripts were the template for amplifying TCR beta CDR3 regions. First-round RT-PCR targeting the TCR CDR3 was performed with the HTBI primer set. TCRdb re-derived calls from the multiplex PCR reads in MiXCR, one entry per CDR3 protein. This table has 650,000 to 850,000 distinct CDR3 sequences, 18% appearing once. CDR3 length: 15 residues. Germline CDR1 and CDR2: MNHEY and SVGEGT. Trimming shortened V by 2 bases and J by 5 bases, and 13 bases separated the two germline ends. Participants, patients aged 18 to 65, had newly diagnosed hyperthyroidism with a duration under 2 months. This TCR was sampled from a woman in her 50s with Graves' hyperthyroidism that later progressed to Graves' ophthalmopathy. The chain recombines TRBV6-2 or TRBV6-3 with TRBJ1-3; D not certain. Input material: blood. The CDR3 region is CASSYGTDLRNTIYF. The DNA of the CDR3 is TGTGCCAGCAGTTACGGAACAGACCTCCGAAACACCATATATTTT.